This TCR beta chain is drawn from a study of T cells in Graves' hyperthyroidism and ophthalmopathy. Study observations and caveats: Expanded thyroid clonotypes (above 0.001) were mostly also found in blood.

CDR1 and CDR2 from the germline V gene are SGHRS and YFSETQ. V trimming: 4 bases; J trimming: 0 bases; junction bases outside the gene matches: 6. The CDR3 is 16 residues long. With regard to this clonotype: Its antigen is unknown.

TCR beta CDR3 regions were amplified from RNA transcripts. HTBI primers were the set used in a first-round RT-PCR of the TCR CDR3. One entry per CDR3 protein results from TCRdb running MiXCR on the multiplex PCR reads. The table lists about 640,000 distinct CDR3 sequences, around 21% of them singletons. Sequenced material: blood. This receptor was obtained from a man younger than 45 with Graves' ophthalmopathy. This chain links TRBV5-1 with TRBJ2-1; 8 bases agree with TRBD2. In DNA, the CDR3 is TGCGCCAGCAGCGTAGTCAGCGGGAGCTCCTACAATGAGCAGTTCTTC. Amino acids: CASSVVSGSSYNEQFF.